The clone carrying this T cell receptor (beta chain) came up once. Generated by immunoSEQ multiplex PCR, the TCRdb table keeps only in-frame clones and is missing some. The profile covers 250,000 to 400,000 clones, with approximately 89% appearing a single time and 1.5% to 2% taken by the ten largest. This entry comes from a study of blood T cell repertoires in COVID-19. The CDR3 runs 17 residues. V shed 0 bases and J shed 4 bases, with 17 bases lying between them. The V gene's germline CDR1 is LNHNV and CDR2 YYDKDF (reference sequence). The genes are TRBV15 and TRBJ2-3; D perhaps matches TRBD1 (6 bases). The receptor was isolated from a woman aged 30 to 39 with COVID-19, enrolled during active disease. The sample taken for sequencing was peripheral blood. CDR3 coding DNA: TGTGCCACCAGCAGAGAAAGGGCAGGGGTGGGACCAGATACGCAGTATTTT. Protein product: CATSRERAGVGPDTQYF.